This TCR beta chain was identified in a study of identical twins. Study-level findings and limits: Invariant cells of the MAIT and iNKT types might have partly distorted the zero-insertion analyses.

A few counts support this clonotype. Its matching antigen is unknown. Using its own MiXCR run on the 5' RACE reads, TCRdb lists one record per CDR3 protein. Found here are hundreds of thousands of distinct CDR3 sequences, approximately 21% of them singletons; the top ten hold around 4.5%. The germline gives CDR1 DFQATT, CDR2 SNEGSKA (reference sequence). Trimming took off 0 bases at V and 11 bases at J, with 13 bases between the two ends. The CDR3 consists of 12 residues. These same data were also listed under a study on T cells expressing NK-cell markers. That source adds: In about 6 donors, dominant CD3+CD56+NKG2C+ clones formed about 1.0-7.0% of CD8+ cells.

The material sequenced was PBMCs. The TCR comes from a woman younger than 30 in good health. The rearrangement uses TRBV20-1 and TRBJ1-1; D unresolved. The CDR3, as DNA: TGCAGTGCTAGAGATGAGGCTGAGGCGGCTTTCTTT. Translating gives CSARDEAEAAFF.